The clone carrying this T cell receptor beta chain was counted a few times. Antigen: not known. Each donor's blood draw was 8.5 to 10 milliliters of peripheral blood. Per the germline V gene, CDR1 is MNHEY and CDR2 is SVGAGI. The CDR3 is 18 amino acids. V shed 4 bases and J 2 bases; nucleotides not matched to a gene: 12. These data are taken from a study of blood T cells in healthy people across ages. Study outcomes and limitations: Underestimates were what the diversity estimates from one million T cells were considered to be. Naive T cell percentage strongly correlated with TCR beta diversity.

The second PCR ran roughly 7 to 12 cycles with a sample-barcoded 5' primer and J-beta primers. Each cDNA molecule was tagged by a template-switch adaptor with 12 random nucleotides. Each CDR3 protein is one row after TCRdb ran MiXCR on the 5' RACE reads. The data contain over 1,500,000 distinct CDR3 sequences, around 50% of them singletons. Sequencing was performed on blood. The clonotype originates from a woman aged 40 to 50 in good health. V and J are TRBV6-5 and TRBJ2-3, with 10 bases lining up with TRBD2. DNA of the CDR3: TGTGCCAGCAGTTCGGTTAGTCCACTAGCGGGATACACAGATACGCAGTATTTT. Translation: CASSSVSPLAGYTDTQYF.